A selection of T cell receptor beta chains follows, all from one sample in a study of identical twins. MiXCR, applied by TCRdb to the 5' RACE reads, yields one record per CDR3 protein. This table has some 630,000 distinct CDR3 sequences, just over 7% appearing once. The same sample was also studied in work on yellow fever vaccine responses in identical twins.

Sequenced input: PBMCs. The receptors originated from a woman aged 18-29 years in good health. CDR3s include the opening cysteine and the closing phenylalanine or tryptophan. The order of the fields is V gene, J gene, D gene, clone size, CDR3 protein, CDR3 DNA. The D gene is left open where the match is weak. Clone size is given for some rows only: seen once, a few or many times, or a class if the clone is expanded.

TRBV5-1	TRBJ2-7	-	many	CASSSDNTYEQYF	TGCGCCAGCAGCTCGGACAATACCTACGAGCAGTACTTC
TRBV20-1	TRBJ2-1	TRBD2	few	CSARDSSGRVLNEQFF	TGCAGTGCTAGAGATTCCAGCGGGAGAGTACTCAATGAGCAGTTCTTC
TRBV15	TRBJ2-7	TRBD1	few	CATSRVVGTGDNEQYF	TGTGCCACCAGCAGAGTTGTTGGGACAGGGGACAACGAGCAGTACTTC
TRBV29-1	TRBJ2-1	-	-	CSVRAATYNEQFF	TGCAGCGTTCGGGCGGCTACTTACAATGAGCAGTTCTTC
TRBV29-1	TRBJ2-1	-	many	CSVDYLGQPNNEQFF	TGCAGCGTTGACTACCTAGGACAGCCTAACAATGAGCAGTTCTTC
TRBV7-8	TRBJ1-4	TRBD1	-	CASSITGEEKLFF	TGTGCCAGCAGCATCACAGGGGAAGAAAAACTGTTTTTT
TRBV10-3	TRBJ2-3	TRBD2	many	CAISAGDSSTDTQYF	TGTGCCATCTCCGCGGGGGACTCTAGCACAGATACGCAGTATTTT
TRBV15	TRBJ1-1	-	few	CATSRGKGIRDTEAFF	TGTGCCACCAGCAGGGGCAAGGGGATAAGGGACACTGAAGCTTTCTTT
TRBV21-1	TRBJ1-4	-	many	CARGTDEKLFF	TGTGCCCGCGGGACGGACGAAAAACTGTTTTTT
TRBV12-3/TRBV12-4	TRBJ1-1	-	many	CASSLTPNTEAFF	TGTGCCAGCAGTTTAACCCCGAACACTGAAGCTTTCTTT
TRBV24-1	TRBJ2-5	-	few	CATSDLDRQETQYF	TGTGCCACCAGTGACCTTGACAGACAAGAGACCCAGTACTTC
TRBV27	TRBJ1-1	TRBD1	-	CASTGRGRTEAFF	TGTGCCAGCACCGGAAGGGGGCGGACTGAAGCTTTCTTT
TRBV2	TRBJ2-1	TRBD2	-	CASRTSEALYNEQFF	TGTGCCAGCAGGACTAGCGAGGCCTTGTACAATGAGCAGTTCTTC
TRBV5-1	TRBJ2-1	-	many	CASSLEAANSYNEQFF	TGCGCCAGCAGCTTGGAGGCAGCGAACTCCTACAATGAGCAGTTCTTC
TRBV28	TRBJ2-1	TRBD2	few	CASRTSGRASNEQFF	TGTGCCAGCAGGACTAGCGGGAGGGCCAGCAATGAGCAGTTCTTC
TRBV27	TRBJ1-4	TRBD1	many	CASSLRARQGREKLFF	TGTGCCAGCAGTTTACGCGCCCGACAGGGTCGGGAAAAACTGTTTTTT
TRBV28	TRBJ1-4	-	few	CASSPAGQQYREKLFF	TGTGCCAGCAGCCCTGCGGGGCAGCAATACCGTGAAAAACTGTTTTTT
TRBV28	TRBJ1-4	TRBD1	-	CASRYRGISNEKLFF	TGTGCCAGCAGGTACAGGGGAATTTCTAATGAAAAACTGTTTTTT
TRBV7-2	TRBJ2-3	TRBD2	few	CASSLAATSGGAADTQYF	TGTGCCAGCAGCTTAGCGGCTACTAGCGGGGGGGCGGCAGATACGCAGTATTTT
TRBV6-1	TRBJ1-1	TRBD1	few	CASSTWDRIMNTEAFF	TGTGCCAGCAGCACCTGGGACAGAATTATGAACACTGAAGCTTTCTTT
TRBV4-1	TRBJ2-3	TRBD2	few	CASSPGLANTDTQYF	TGCGCCAGCAGTCCTGGACTAGCGAACACAGATACGCAGTATTTT
TRBV6-1	TRBJ2-7	TRBD2	-	CASTQTGTSSYEQYF	TGTGCCAGCACACAAACCGGGACTAGCTCCTACGAGCAGTACTTC
TRBV10-1	TRBJ1-5	-	many	CASSEGFQPQHF	TGCGCCAGCAGTGAGGGTTTTCAGCCCCAGCATTTT
TRBV4-1	TRBJ2-2	-	many	CASSQGRVYGAGELFF	TGCGCCAGCAGCCAAGGACGGGTGTATGGTGCCGGGGAGCTGTTTTTT
TRBV10-3	TRBJ2-3	-	many	CAIRDPLTDTQYF	TGTGCCATCAGGGATCCACTCACAGATACGCAGTATTTT
TRBV5-4	TRBJ2-3	-	-	CASRSLGQRTDTQYF	TGTGCCAGCAGAAGCCTCGGACAGAGAACAGATACGCAGTATTTT
TRBV29-1	TRBJ2-1	TRBD1	few	CSVEESRGSSYNEQFF	TGCAGCGTTGAAGAAAGCAGGGGGAGCTCCTACAATGAGCAGTTCTTC
TRBV4-1	TRBJ1-2	-	many	CASSQDFGQLPGYTF	TGCGCCAGCAGCCAAGATTTTGGGCAGCTTCCTGGCTACACCTTC
TRBV28	TRBJ2-7	TRBD2	few	CASSPNRGGYYEQYF	TGTGCCAGCAGTCCCAATAGGGGAGGGTACTACGAGCAGTACTTC
TRBV14	TRBJ2-3	-	many	CASSLVADTDTQYF	TGTGCCAGCAGCCTCGTAGCGGACACAGATACGCAGTATTTT
TRBV14	TRBJ2-1	-	-	CASSQFFHRFAEKSSYNEQFF	TGTGCCAGCAGCCAATTTTTTCATCGTTTCGCAGAGAAGAGCTCCTACAATGAGCAGTTCTTC
TRBV11-2	TRBJ2-1	-	many	CASSLDRGKQFF	TGTGCCAGCAGCTTAGATCGGGGGAAGCAGTTCTTC
TRBV28	TRBJ2-7	TRBD1	many	CASSPDRLPYEQYF	TGTGCCAGCAGCCCGGACAGGTTACCCTACGAGCAGTACTTC
TRBV20-1	TRBJ1-2	-	many	CSASDINYGYTF	TGCAGTGCTTCGGACATAAACTATGGCTACACCTTC
TRBV20-1	TRBJ2-7	TRBD1	many	CSARAWDRGSYEQYF	TGCAGTGCTAGAGCGTGGGACAGGGGATCCTACGAGCAGTACTTC
TRBV12-3/TRBV12-4	TRBJ2-2	TRBD2	few	CGRTSGPCTIGELFF	TGTGGCCGGACTAGCGGGCCCTGTACGATCGGGGAGCTGTTTTTT
TRBV15	TRBJ2-1	-	few	CATSPILDSYNEQFF	TGTGCCACCAGCCCAATACTAGACTCCTACAATGAGCAGTTCTTC
TRBV20-1	TRBJ1-1	-	-	CSARVQGKMNTEAFF	TGCAGTGCTAGAGTCCAGGGAAAAATGAACACTGAAGCTTTCTTT
TRBV5-5	TRBJ1-1	-	few	CASSRTVMNTEAFF	TGTGCCAGCAGCCGGACGGTCATGAACACTGAAGCTTTCTTT
TRBV7-9	TRBJ1-4	-	many	CASSLADTLLEKLFF	TGTGCCAGCAGCTTAGCGGACACATTACTTGAAAAACTGTTTTTT
TRBV6-5	TRBJ1-2	-	few	CASSYSTTYGYTF	TGTGCCAGCAGTTACTCGACCACCTATGGCTACACCTTC
TRBV5-1	TRBJ2-2	-	-	CASSLPAELHTGELFF	TGCGCCAGCAGCCTCCCCGCTGAGCTCCACACCGGGGAGCTGTTTTTT
TRBV7-8	TRBJ2-2	-	-	CASIVTGELFF	TGTGCCAGCATAGTAACCGGGGAGCTGTTTTTT
TRBV10-3	TRBJ1-4	TRBD1	-	CAISGTGGTNEKLFF	TGTGCCATCAGTGGCACAGGGGGCACTAATGAAAAACTGTTTTTT
TRBV12-3/TRBV12-4	TRBJ2-3	TRBD2	many	CASSPGLAGGPKDTQYF	TGTGCCAGCAGTCCCGGACTAGCGGGAGGGCCTAAAGATACGCAGTATTTT
TRBV9	TRBJ2-1	TRBD2	many	CASSGLAGVYNEQFF	TGTGCCAGCAGTGGACTAGCGGGAGTTTACAATGAGCAGTTCTTC
TRBV20-1	TRBJ2-2	TRBD2	few	CSASRSGSPDTGELFF	TGCAGTGCTTCCCGTAGCGGGAGCCCGGACACCGGGGAGCTGTTTTTT
TRBV11-3	TRBJ1-1	-	few	CASSLAPGQGEAFF	TGTGCCAGCAGCTTAGCCCCCGGCCAGGGGGAAGCTTTCTTT
TRBV12-3/TRBV12-4	TRBJ1-2	-	many	CASTGTQYVYGYTF	TGTGCCAGCACTGGGACACAGTATGTCTATGGCTACACCTTC
TRBV9	TRBJ2-7	-	many	CASSVAGASVYEQYF	TGTGCCAGCAGTGTCGCCGGGGCAAGCGTCTACGAGCAGTACTTC
TRBV7-8	TRBJ2-6	-	-	CAMTRQNSGANVLTF	TGTGCTATGACGCGTCAGAACTCTGGGGCCAACGTCCTGACTTTC
TRBV12-3/TRBV12-4	TRBJ1-2	TRBD1	-	CASSQQRQGRTNYGYTF	TGTGCCAGCAGTCAGCAGCGACAGGGGAGGACTAACTATGGCTACACCTTC
TRBV6-1	TRBJ2-1	-	many	CASRQGQLEEQFF	TGTGCCAGCAGGCAAGGACAGCTCGAAGAGCAGTTCTTC
TRBV2	TRBJ2-7	TRBD1	few	CASRGTGGDYEQYF	TGTGCCAGCAGAGGGACAGGGGGAGATTACGAGCAGTACTTC
TRBV29-1	TRBJ1-2	TRBD1	few	CSVEGDRIGGYTF	TGCAGCGTTGAAGGGGACAGAATAGGTGGCTACACCTTC
TRBV7-2	TRBJ2-2	-	few	CASSLQPLGGELFF	TGTGCCAGCAGCTTACAGCCTCTCGGCGGGGAGCTGTTTTTT
TRBV5-6	TRBJ2-5	-	few	CASSGAFGGETQYF	TGTGCCAGCAGTGGGGCTTTCGGAGGAGAGACCCAGTACTTC
TRBV24-1	TRBJ2-2	-	-	CATSVGTDTGELFF	TGTGCCACCAGTGTGGGGACGGACACCGGGGAGCTGTTTTTT
TRBV7-8	TRBJ2-3	-	few	CASSLEFDGGSTDTQYF	TGTGCCAGCAGCTTAGAATTTGACGGGGGAAGCACAGATACGCAGTATTTT
TRBV15	TRBJ2-5	TRBD1	-	CATSKGQGAETQYF	TGTGCCACCAGCAAAGGACAGGGTGCGGAGACCCAGTACTTC